Listed below are T cell receptor beta chains from one sample, sequenced in a study of blood T cell repertoires in COVID-19. Profiled with immunoSEQ multiplex PCR; TCRdb holds only in-frame clones, not every one. The sample lists over 70,000 clones; 60% to 85% were seen once. Specimen: peripheral blood. These TCRs come from a woman of 80 years or more with acute or convalescent COVID-19. Both conserved end residues are part of each CDR3. Each record gives: V gene, D gene, clone size, J gene, CDR3 DNA, CDR3 protein. D genes are given only for firm matches. Clone size is stated in some rows and not others, as once, few, many or a class when expanded.

V gene: TRBV18
D gene: TRBD2
clone size: -
J gene: TRBJ2-7
CDR3 DNA: TGTGCCAGCTCACCGTCTTCTAGCGGGAGTTCCTATGAGCAGTACTTC
CDR3 protein: CASSPSSSGSSYEQYF

V gene: TRBV4-1
D gene: -
clone size: -
J gene: TRBJ2-7
CDR3 DNA: TGCGCCAGCAGCCAATTCCGCAGTCTCAACTACGAGCAGTACTTC
CDR3 protein: CASSQFRSLNYEQYF

V gene: TRBV6-5
D gene: -
clone size: -
J gene: TRBJ1-5
CDR3 DNA: TGTGCCAGCATAGAGGGTGGCAATCAGCCCCAGCATTTT
CDR3 protein: CASIEGGNQPQHF

V gene: TRBV29-1
D gene: -
clone size: -
J gene: TRBJ2-5
CDR3 DNA: TGCAGCGTTGTTTGGGGGGTTGGGGAGACCCAGTACTTC
CDR3 protein: CSVVWGVGETQYF

V gene: TRBV6-6
D gene: -
clone size: -
J gene: TRBJ1-5
CDR3 DNA: TGTGCCAGCAGTCCCCTGGGAGGGACTTATAGCAATCAGCCCCAGCATTTT
CDR3 protein: CASSPLGGTYSNQPQHF

V gene: TRBV28
D gene: -
clone size: -
J gene: TRBJ2-2
CDR3 DNA: TGTGCCAGCAGCTCTCAGCGGTCCCGCGCCGGGGAGCTGTTTTTT
CDR3 protein: CASSSQRSRAGELFF

V gene: TRBV18
D gene: -
clone size: -
J gene: TRBJ2-2
CDR3 DNA: TGTGCCAGCTCACCACCGAAGCCACGTGCCACCGGGGAGCTGTTTTTT
CDR3 protein: CASSPPKPRATGELFF

V gene: TRBV19
D gene: -
clone size: -
J gene: TRBJ1-1
CDR3 DNA: TGTGCCAGTATAGCGACACGAAACACTGAAGCTTTCTTT
CDR3 protein: CASIATRNTEAFF

V gene: TRBV2
D gene: TRBD1
clone size: -
J gene: TRBJ2-7
CDR3 DNA: TGTGCCAGCAGCGAATCGCAGGGGGCAGCCTACGAGCAGTACTTC
CDR3 protein: CASSESQGAAYEQYF

V gene: TRBV5-1
D gene: -
clone size: -
J gene: TRBJ1-2
CDR3 DNA: TGCGCCAGCAAGGCAGGGTCAGGTACGGATGGCTACACCTTC
CDR3 protein: CASKAGSGTDGYTF

V gene: TRBV6-5
D gene: TRBD1
clone size: -
J gene: TRBJ2-7
CDR3 DNA: TGTGCCAGTTTCTCCGGGACAGGGACCTACGAGCAGTACTTC
CDR3 protein: CASFSGTGTYEQYF

V gene: TRBV7-2
D gene: -
clone size: -
J gene: TRBJ2-5
CDR3 DNA: TGTGCCAGCAGTTTGAAACCCAGGCCGGAGGGCCGTAAGAGGGAGACCCAGTACTTC
CDR3 protein: CASSLKPRPEGRKRETQYF

V gene: TRBV5-1
D gene: -
clone size: -
J gene: TRBJ2-3
CDR3 DNA: TGCGCCAGCAGCCCGGACACTAGCACAGATACGCAGTATTTT
CDR3 protein: CASSPDTSTDTQYF

V gene: TRBV5-1
D gene: TRBD1
clone size: -
J gene: TRBJ1-4
CDR3 DNA: TGCGCCAGGTTCCCCGGGACAGGGGGCGTGGGTGCAACTAATGAAAAACTGTTTTTT
CDR3 protein: CARFPGTGGVGATNEKLFF

V gene: TRBV28
D gene: -
clone size: -
J gene: TRBJ1-2
CDR3 DNA: TGTGCCAGCAGTTTATCGGCAGGAATATATGGCTACACCTTC
CDR3 protein: CASSLSAGIYGYTF

V gene: TRBV28
D gene: TRBD1
clone size: -
J gene: TRBJ1-5
CDR3 DNA: TGTGCCAGCAGTCCCCGGGGGACAGCCTCGTCGACGCCCCAGCATTTT
CDR3 protein: CASSPRGTASSTPQHF

V gene: TRBV5-4
D gene: -
clone size: -
J gene: TRBJ2-7
CDR3 DNA: TGTGCCAGCAGCTTGGGGGTAGGGGCCACCTTCTCCTACGAGCAGTACTTC
CDR3 protein: CASSLGVGATFSYEQYF

V gene: TRBV28
D gene: TRBD2
clone size: -
J gene: TRBJ2-1
CDR3 DNA: TGTGCCAGCATCGAGACTAGCGGGAGTATGGGGAATGAGCAGTTCTTC
CDR3 protein: CASIETSGSMGNEQFF

V gene: TRBV28
D gene: -
clone size: -
J gene: TRBJ2-5
CDR3 DNA: TGTGCCAGCAGTTATGCCGGGGCCCAGTACTTC
CDR3 protein: CASSYAGAQYF

V gene: TRBV19
D gene: -
clone size: -
J gene: TRBJ2-7
CDR3 DNA: TGTGCCAGTTCCCGCTGGGGCCCCTACGAGCAGTACTTC
CDR3 protein: CASSRWGPYEQYF

V gene: TRBV15
D gene: -
clone size: -
J gene: TRBJ2-7
CDR3 DNA: TGTGCCACCAGCAGTCCCAAGGTAGGGGACATCTACGAGCAGTACTTC
CDR3 protein: CATSSPKVGDIYEQYF

V gene: TRBV12-3/TRBV12-4
D gene: -
clone size: -
J gene: TRBJ1-2
CDR3 DNA: TGTGCCAGCAGTCCGACAGGAGAAGGCTACACCTTC
CDR3 protein: CASSPTGEGYTF

V gene: TRBV19
D gene: -
clone size: -
J gene: TRBJ1-5
CDR3 DNA: TGTGCCAGTAGTCCAGACACCGGGGTGGCCCAGCATTTT
CDR3 protein: CASSPDTGVAQHF

V gene: TRBV7-8
D gene: -
clone size: -
J gene: TRBJ2-1
CDR3 DNA: TGTGCCAGCAGCTTAGGTATTTCGGGAGTCACCTACAATGAGCAGTTCTTC
CDR3 protein: CASSLGISGVTYNEQFF

V gene: TRBV7-2
D gene: -
clone size: -
J gene: TRBJ1-6
CDR3 DNA: TGTGCCAGCAGCTTATTTGGCGGAGATTCACCCCTCCACTTT
CDR3 protein: CASSLFGGDSPLHF

V gene: TRBV7-8
D gene: TRBD1
clone size: -
J gene: TRBJ1-1
CDR3 DNA: TGTGCCAGCAGCCGGGACAGGGACACTGAAGCTTTCTTT
CDR3 protein: CASSRDRDTEAFF

V gene: TRBV5-1
D gene: -
clone size: -
J gene: TRBJ2-1
CDR3 DNA: TGCGCCAGCGGTCCGGGCCTCCTCCTAGCGAATGAGCAGTTCTTC
CDR3 protein: CASGPGLLLANEQFF

V gene: TRBV6-1
D gene: -
clone size: once
J gene: TRBJ1-4
CDR3 DNA: TGTGCCAGCAGTGAGGGAGCGGGACACCAAAAACTGTTTTTT
CDR3 protein: CASSEGAGHQKLFF

V gene: TRBV25-1
D gene: TRBD1
clone size: -
J gene: TRBJ1-2
CDR3 DNA: TGTGCCAGCAGTACCCCGGACAGGGGGGTTGGCTACACCTTC
CDR3 protein: CASSTPDRGVGYTF

V gene: TRBV19
D gene: -
clone size: -
J gene: TRBJ1-5
CDR3 DNA: TGTGCCAGTAGTGAGACAGGACCCAATCAGCCCCAGCATTTT
CDR3 protein: CASSETGPNQPQHF

V gene: TRBV6-5
D gene: -
clone size: -
J gene: TRBJ1-2
CDR3 DNA: TGTGCCAGCAGTTACTCATCAGGGGAGAACTATGGCTACACCTTC
CDR3 protein: CASSYSSGENYGYTF

V gene: TRBV7-2
D gene: -
clone size: -
J gene: TRBJ2-5
CDR3 DNA: TGTGCCAGCAGCTTGGGGGTAGCGGTGTACCAAGAGACCCAGTACTTC
CDR3 protein: CASSLGVAVYQETQYF

V gene: TRBV6-6
D gene: -
clone size: -
J gene: TRBJ1-4
CDR3 DNA: TGTGCCAGCGTGGGGGGGTCTAATGAAAAACTGTTTTTT
CDR3 protein: CASVGGSNEKLFF

V gene: TRBV6-6
D gene: TRBD2
clone size: -
J gene: TRBJ2-3
CDR3 DNA: TGTGCCACCCTAGCGGGAGAAACAGATACGCAGTATTTT
CDR3 protein: CATLAGETDTQYF

V gene: TRBV7-2
D gene: TRBD1
clone size: -
J gene: TRBJ2-7
CDR3 DNA: TGTGCCAGCAGCAAGACAGGGGACCACGAGCAGTACTTC
CDR3 protein: CASSKTGDHEQYF

V gene: TRBV20-1
D gene: -
clone size: -
J gene: TRBJ2-3
CDR3 DNA: TGCAGTGCTCGTTTCGTCGATACGCAGTATTTT
CDR3 protein: CSARFVDTQYF

V gene: TRBV28
D gene: -
clone size: -
J gene: TRBJ1-3
CDR3 DNA: TGTGCCAGCAGGTCAGGGTATTCTGGAAACACCATATATTTT
CDR3 protein: CASRSGYSGNTIYF

V gene: TRBV2
D gene: -
clone size: -
J gene: TRBJ1-4
CDR3 DNA: TGTGCCAGCAGTGAAGAACAGCGGGCGGAGAAACTGTTTTTT
CDR3 protein: CASSEEQRAEKLFF

V gene: TRBV12-3/TRBV12-4
D gene: TRBD1
clone size: -
J gene: TRBJ1-2
CDR3 DNA: TGTGCCAGCAGGACAGGGTACGCCTATGGCTACACCTTC
CDR3 protein: CASRTGYAYGYTF

V gene: TRBV30
D gene: TRBD1
clone size: -
J gene: TRBJ1-2
CDR3 DNA: TGTGCCTGGTACCGGGACAGGGGATCCGTCGGCTATGGCTACACCTTC
CDR3 protein: CAWYRDRGSVGYGYTF

V gene: TRBV21-1
D gene: -
clone size: -
J gene: TRBJ1-2
CDR3 DNA: TGTGCCAGCAAGCACTGGGGAGTTCACTATGGCTACACCTTC
CDR3 protein: CASKHWGVHYGYTF

V gene: TRBV4-2
D gene: -
clone size: -
J gene: TRBJ1-4
CDR3 DNA: TGTGCCAGCAGCCAACCCCGACAGAGTAATGAAAAACTGTTTTTT
CDR3 protein: CASSQPRQSNEKLFF

V gene: TRBV28
D gene: TRBD2
clone size: once
J gene: TRBJ2-7
CDR3 DNA: TGTGCCAGCAGCCTGGGTGGGGGAGGGTACGAGCAGTACTTC
CDR3 protein: CASSLGGGGYEQYF

V gene: TRBV7-2
D gene: TRBD1
clone size: -
J gene: TRBJ2-3
CDR3 DNA: TGTGCCAGCACCTCGGGACAGGGGAGAGATACGCAGTATTTT
CDR3 protein: CASTSGQGRDTQYF